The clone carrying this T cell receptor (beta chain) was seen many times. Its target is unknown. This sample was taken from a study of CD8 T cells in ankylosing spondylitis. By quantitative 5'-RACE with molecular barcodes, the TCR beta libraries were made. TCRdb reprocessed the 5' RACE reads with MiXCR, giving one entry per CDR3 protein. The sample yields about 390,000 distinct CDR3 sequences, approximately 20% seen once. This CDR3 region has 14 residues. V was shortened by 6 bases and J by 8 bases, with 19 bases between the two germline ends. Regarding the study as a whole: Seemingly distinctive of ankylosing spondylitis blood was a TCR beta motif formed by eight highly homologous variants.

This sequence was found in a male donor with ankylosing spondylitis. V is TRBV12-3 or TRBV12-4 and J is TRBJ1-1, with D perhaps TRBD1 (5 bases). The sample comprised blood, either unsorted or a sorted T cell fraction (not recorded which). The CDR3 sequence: CASRSGRTILEAFF. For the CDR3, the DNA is TGTGCCAGCAGGTCGGGACGGACGATATTGGAAGCTTTCTTT.